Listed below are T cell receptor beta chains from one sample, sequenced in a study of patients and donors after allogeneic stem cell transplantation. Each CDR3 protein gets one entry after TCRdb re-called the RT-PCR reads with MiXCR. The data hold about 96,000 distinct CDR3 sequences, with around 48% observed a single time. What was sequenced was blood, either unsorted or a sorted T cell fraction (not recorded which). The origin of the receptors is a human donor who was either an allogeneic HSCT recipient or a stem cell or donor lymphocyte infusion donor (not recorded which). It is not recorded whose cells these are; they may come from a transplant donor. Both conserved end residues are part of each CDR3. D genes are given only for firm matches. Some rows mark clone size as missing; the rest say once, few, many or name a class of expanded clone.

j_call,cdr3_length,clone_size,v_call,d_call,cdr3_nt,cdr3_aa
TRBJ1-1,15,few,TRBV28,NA,TGTGCCAGCAGTTTCGCAGGAGGGATGAACACTGAAGCTTTCTTT,CASSFAGGMNTEAFF
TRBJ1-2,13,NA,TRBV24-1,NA,TGTGCCACCAGTGATGCCGCTTGGTATGGCTACACCTTC,CATSDAAWYGYTF
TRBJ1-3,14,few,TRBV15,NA,TGTGCCACCAGCAAATCCAACTCTGGAAACACCATATATTTT,CATSKSNSGNTIYF
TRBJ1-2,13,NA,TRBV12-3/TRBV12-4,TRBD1,TGTGCCAGCAGTCGACAGGGGCCTCTGGGCTACACCTTC,CASSRQGPLGYTF
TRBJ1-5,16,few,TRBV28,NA,TGTGCCAGCAGTTTCAGCGGGGGAAACGATAATCAGCCCCAGCATTTT,CASSFSGGNDNQPQHF
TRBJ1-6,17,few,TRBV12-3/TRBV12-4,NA,TGTGCCAGCACCCCGGGATGGGGGAGCTCCTATAATTCACCCCTCCACTTT,CASTPGWGSSYNSPLHF
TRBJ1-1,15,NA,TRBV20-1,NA,TGCAGTGCTAGAGATGGGGCGCGGAAGAACACTGAAGCTTTCTTT,CSARDGARKNTEAFF
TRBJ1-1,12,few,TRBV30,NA,TGTGCCTGGAGTGTTGGGGGGACTGAAGCTTTCTTT,CAWSVGGTEAFF
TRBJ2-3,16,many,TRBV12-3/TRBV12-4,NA,TGTGCCAGCAGTTTGATCGGCGGGATTGGGACAGATACGCAGTATTTT,CASSLIGGIGTDTQYF
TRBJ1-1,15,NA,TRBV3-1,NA,TGTGCCAGCAGCCAAGATCAGGGTAGGAACACTGAAGCTTTCTTT,CASSQDQGRNTEAFF
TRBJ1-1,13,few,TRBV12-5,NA,TGTGCTAGTCCGTCCGGGGGGTACACTGAAGCTTTCTTT,CASPSGGYTEAFF
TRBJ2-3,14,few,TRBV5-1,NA,TGCGCCAGCAGATCCCAGGGGGGAACAGATACGCAGTATTTT,CASRSQGGTDTQYF
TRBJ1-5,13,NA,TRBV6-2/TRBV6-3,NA,TGTGCCAGCAGCCGTTATCGCAATCAGCCCCAGCATTTT,CASSRYRNQPQHF
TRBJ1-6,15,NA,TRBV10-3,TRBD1,TGTGCCATCAGTGCGGACAGGGGGCGGAATTCACCCCTCCACTTT,CAISADRGRNSPLHF
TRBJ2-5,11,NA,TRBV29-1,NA,TGCAGCGTAACCGTAGGGGAGACCCAGTACTTC,CSVTVGETQYF
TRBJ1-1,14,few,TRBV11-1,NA,TGTGCCAGCAGTCTGCCCGGGGTGCGGACTGAAGCTTTCTTT,CASSLPGVRTEAFF
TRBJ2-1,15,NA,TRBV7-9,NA,TGTGCCAGCAGCCCCCGACAGGAACCCTACAATGAGCAGTTCTTC,CASSPRQEPYNEQFF
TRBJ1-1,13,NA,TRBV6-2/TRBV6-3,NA,TGTGCCAGCAGTACCCGACAAGGATTAGAAGCTTTCTTT,CASSTRQGLEAFF
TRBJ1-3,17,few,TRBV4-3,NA,TGCGCCAGCAGCCAAGATACAGGAGGCGCGTCTGGAAACACCATATATTTT,CASSQDTGGASGNTIYF
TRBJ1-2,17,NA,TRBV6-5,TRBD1,TGTGCCAGCAGTTACTCATCCGGGACAGGGATTAAGTATGGCTACACCTTC,CASSYSSGTGIKYGYTF
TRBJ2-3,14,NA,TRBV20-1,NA,TGCAGTGCTAGAGATTTGTCGAACACAGATACGCAGTATTTT,CSARDLSNTDTQYF
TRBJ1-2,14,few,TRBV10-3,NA,TGTGCCATCAGTGATCCGGGGGCGGACTATGGCTACACCTTC,CAISDPGADYGYTF
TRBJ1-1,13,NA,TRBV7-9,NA,TGTGCCAGCGACAAGGACGGGAACACTGAAGCTTTCTTT,CASDKDGNTEAFF
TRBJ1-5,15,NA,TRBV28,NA,TGTGCCAGCAGTCGGGGAGGGAGTAGCAATCAGCCCCAGCATTTT,CASSRGGSSNQPQHF
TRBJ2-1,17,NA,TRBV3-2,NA,TGTGCCAGCAGCTTAGAGGGTAGCGGGAGTATCAACAATGAGCAGTTCTTC,CASSLEGSGSINNEQFF
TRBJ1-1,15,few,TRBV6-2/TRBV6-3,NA,TGTGCCAGCAGTTACTCCTACCTGCAGGCCACTGAAGCTTTCTTT,CASSYSYLQATEAFF
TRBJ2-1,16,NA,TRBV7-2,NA,TGTGCCAGCAGCTTCCTGTGGGGGAGCTCCTACAATGAGCAGTTCTTC,CASSFLWGSSYNEQFF
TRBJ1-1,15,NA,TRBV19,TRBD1,TGTGCCAGTAGTACCTCCGACAGGGGTGGGACTGAAGCTTTCTTT,CASSTSDRGGTEAFF
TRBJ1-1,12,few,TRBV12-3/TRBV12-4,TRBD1,TGTGCCAGCAGCGCAGACAGGGGGTTAGCTTTCTTT,CASSADRGLAFF
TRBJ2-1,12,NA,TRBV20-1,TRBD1,TGCAGTGCAGCTGGACAGGGGGCTGAGCAGTTCTTC,CSAAGQGAEQFF
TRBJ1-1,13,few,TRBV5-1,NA,TGCGCCAGCAGCTTGCGGAGGGACACTGAAGCTTTCTTT,CASSLRRDTEAFF
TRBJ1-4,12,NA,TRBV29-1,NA,TGCAGCGCGAAGGGATCTAATGAAAAACTGTTTTTT,CSAKGSNEKLFF
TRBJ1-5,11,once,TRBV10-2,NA,TGCGCCAGTGGCCCCCAACGGCCCCAGCATTTT,CASGPQRPQHF
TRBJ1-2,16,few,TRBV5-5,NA,TGTGCCAGCAGCCTTTCGCTCGCAGGCGCTAACTATGGCTACACCTTC,CASSLSLAGANYGYTF
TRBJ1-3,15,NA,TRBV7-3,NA,TGTGCCAGCAGCTTGGGGCAGTTTCCTGGAAACACCATATATTTT,CASSLGQFPGNTIYF
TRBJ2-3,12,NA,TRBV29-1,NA,TGCAGCGTTTTACCTCACACAGATACGCAGTATTTT,CSVLPHTDTQYF
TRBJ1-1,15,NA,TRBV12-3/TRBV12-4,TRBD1,TGTGCCAGCAGTCTCTCCCCCACAGGGGGCACTGAAGCTTTCTTT,CASSLSPTGGTEAFF
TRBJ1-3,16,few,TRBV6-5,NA,TGTGCCAGCAGTTACTCGGCAGGGAGCTCTGGAAACACCATATATTTT,CASSYSAGSSGNTIYF
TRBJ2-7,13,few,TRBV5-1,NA,TGCGCCAGCAGCCTGAGCCACTCCTACGAGCAGTACTTC,CASSLSHSYEQYF
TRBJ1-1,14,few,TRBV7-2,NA,TGTGCCAGCAGCCTTGGGCAGAAAACGACTCTCGCTTTCTTT,CASSLGQKTTLAFF
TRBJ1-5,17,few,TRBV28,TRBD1,TGTGCCAGCAGATTGACGTACTCAGGGGGGCTTAGGTACCCCCAGCATTTT,CASRLTYSGGLRYPQHF
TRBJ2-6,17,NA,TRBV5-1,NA,TGCGCCAGCAGCTTGGCCGGGTTCCTCTCTGGGGCCAACGTCCTGACTTTC,CASSLAGFLSGANVLTF
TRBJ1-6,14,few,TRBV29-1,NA,TGCAGCGTTGCTGAGGGGGGTTATAATTCACCCCTCCACTTT,CSVAEGGYNSPLHF
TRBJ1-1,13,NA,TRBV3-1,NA,TGTGCCAGCAGCCGTAGCGTGGTGAGTCAGGGTTTCTTT,CASSRSVVSQGFF
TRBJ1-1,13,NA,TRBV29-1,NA,TGCAGCGTCCTCCAGGGTTTGAACACTGAAGCTTTCTTT,CSVLQGLNTEAFF
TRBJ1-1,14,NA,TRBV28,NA,TGTGCCAGCAGCCCGGGAGGGGGGAACACTGAAGCTTTCTTT,CASSPGGGNTEAFF
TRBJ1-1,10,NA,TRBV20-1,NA,TGCAGTGCCCGTGAAACTGAAGCTTTCTTT,CSARETEAFF
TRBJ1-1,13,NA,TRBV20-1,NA,TGCAGTGCTAGTCGTCAGGCGAACACTGAAGCTTTCTTT,CSASRQANTEAFF
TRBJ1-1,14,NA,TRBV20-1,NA,TGCAGTGCTAGAGACGCCAGGGAGAACACTGAAGCTTTCTTT,CSARDARENTEAFF
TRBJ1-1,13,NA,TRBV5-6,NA,TGTGCCAGCAGGTTGACATCGAACACTGAAGCTTTCTTT,CASRLTSNTEAFF
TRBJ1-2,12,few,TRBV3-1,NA,TGTGCCAGCAGCCAGGCGACCGGGGGCTACACCTTC,CASSQATGGYTF
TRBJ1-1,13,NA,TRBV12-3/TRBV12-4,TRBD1,TGTGCCAGCAGCCGGACAGGGGGCGGTGAAGCTTTCTTT,CASSRTGGGEAFF
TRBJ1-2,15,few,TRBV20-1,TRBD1,TGCAGTGCTAGCGCACGGGAGACAGGGAAACTTGGCTACACCTTC,CSASARETGKLGYTF
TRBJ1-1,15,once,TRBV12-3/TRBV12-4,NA,TGTGCCAGCAGGGTACCGGGACTTGGAGGGACTGAAGCTTTCTTT,CASRVPGLGGTEAFF
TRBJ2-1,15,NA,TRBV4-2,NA,TGTGCCAGCAGCCAGGAGGTCCTCGGGAGCCATGAGCAGTTCTTC,CASSQEVLGSHEQFF